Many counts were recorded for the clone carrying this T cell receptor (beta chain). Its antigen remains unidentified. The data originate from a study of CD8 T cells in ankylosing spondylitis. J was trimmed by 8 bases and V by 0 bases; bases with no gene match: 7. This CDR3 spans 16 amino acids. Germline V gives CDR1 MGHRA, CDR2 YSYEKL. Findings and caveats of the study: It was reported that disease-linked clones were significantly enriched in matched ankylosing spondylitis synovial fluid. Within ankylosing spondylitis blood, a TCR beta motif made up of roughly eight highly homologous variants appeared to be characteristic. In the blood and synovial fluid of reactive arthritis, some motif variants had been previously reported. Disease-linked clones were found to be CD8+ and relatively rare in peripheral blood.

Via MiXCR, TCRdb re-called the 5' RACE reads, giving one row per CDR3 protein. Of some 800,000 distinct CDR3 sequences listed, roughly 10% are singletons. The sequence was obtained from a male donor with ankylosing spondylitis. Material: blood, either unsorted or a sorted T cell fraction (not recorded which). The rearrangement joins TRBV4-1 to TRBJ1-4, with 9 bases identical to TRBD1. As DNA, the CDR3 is TGCGCCAGCAGCCAAGATGATGGGACAGGGAAAGAAAAACTGTTTTTT. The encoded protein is CASSQDDGTGKEKLFF.